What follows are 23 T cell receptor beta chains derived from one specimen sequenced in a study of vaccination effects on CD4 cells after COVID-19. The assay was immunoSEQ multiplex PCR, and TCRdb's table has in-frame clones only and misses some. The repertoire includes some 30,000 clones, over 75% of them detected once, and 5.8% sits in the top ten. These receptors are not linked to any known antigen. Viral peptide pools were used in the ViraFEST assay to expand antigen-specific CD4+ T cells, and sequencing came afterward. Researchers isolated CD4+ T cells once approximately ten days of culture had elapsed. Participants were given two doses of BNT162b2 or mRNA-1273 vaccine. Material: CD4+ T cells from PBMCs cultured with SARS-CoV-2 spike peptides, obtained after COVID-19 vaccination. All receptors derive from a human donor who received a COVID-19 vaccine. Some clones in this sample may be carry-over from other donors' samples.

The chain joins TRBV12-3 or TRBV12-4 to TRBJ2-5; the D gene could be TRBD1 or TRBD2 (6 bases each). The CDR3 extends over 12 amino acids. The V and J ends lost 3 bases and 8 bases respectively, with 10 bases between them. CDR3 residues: CASSLSGGTQYF. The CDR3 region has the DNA TGTGCCAGCAGTTTGTCCGGGGGCACCCAGTACTTC.

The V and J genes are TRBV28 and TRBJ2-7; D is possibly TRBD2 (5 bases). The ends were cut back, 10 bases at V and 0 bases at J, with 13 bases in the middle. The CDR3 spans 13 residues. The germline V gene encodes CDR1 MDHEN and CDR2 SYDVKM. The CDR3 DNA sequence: TGTGCCACCGCTCGGGCGGGCTCCTACGAGCAGTACGTC. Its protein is CATARAGSYEQYV.

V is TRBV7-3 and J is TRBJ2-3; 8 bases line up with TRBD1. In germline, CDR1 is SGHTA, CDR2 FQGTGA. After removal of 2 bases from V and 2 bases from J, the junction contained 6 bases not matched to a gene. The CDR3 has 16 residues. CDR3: CASSLGTGLNTDTQYF. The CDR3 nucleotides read TGTGCCAGCAGCTTAGGGACAGGACTCAACACAGATACGCAGTATTTT.

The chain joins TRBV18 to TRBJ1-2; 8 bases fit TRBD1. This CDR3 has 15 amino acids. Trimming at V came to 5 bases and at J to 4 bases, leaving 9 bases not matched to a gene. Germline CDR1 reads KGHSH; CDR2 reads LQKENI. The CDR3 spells CASSSSGGPTYGYTF. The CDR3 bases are TGTGCCAGCTCATCCTCAGGGGGCCCGACCTATGGCTACACCTTC.

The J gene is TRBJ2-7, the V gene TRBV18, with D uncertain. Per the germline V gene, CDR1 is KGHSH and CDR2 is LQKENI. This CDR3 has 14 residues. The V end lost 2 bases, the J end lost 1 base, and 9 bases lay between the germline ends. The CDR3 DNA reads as TGTGCCAGCTCACCAGCTCGGCGGTCCTACGAGCAGTACGTC. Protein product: CASSPARRSYEQYV.

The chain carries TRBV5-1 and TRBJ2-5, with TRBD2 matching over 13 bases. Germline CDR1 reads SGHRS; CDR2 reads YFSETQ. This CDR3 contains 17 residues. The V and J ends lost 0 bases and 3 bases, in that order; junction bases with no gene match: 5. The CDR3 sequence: CASSLGGTSGVEETQYF. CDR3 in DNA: TGCGCCAGCAGCTTGGGGGGGACTAGCGGGGTCGAAGAGACCCAGTACTTC. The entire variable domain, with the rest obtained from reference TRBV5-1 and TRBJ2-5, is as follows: KAGVTQTPRYLIKTRGQQVTLSCSPISGHRSVSWYQQTPGQGLQFLFEYFSETQRNKGNFPGRFSGRQFSNSRSEMNVSTLELGDSALYLCASSLGGTSGVEETQYFGPGTRLLVL.

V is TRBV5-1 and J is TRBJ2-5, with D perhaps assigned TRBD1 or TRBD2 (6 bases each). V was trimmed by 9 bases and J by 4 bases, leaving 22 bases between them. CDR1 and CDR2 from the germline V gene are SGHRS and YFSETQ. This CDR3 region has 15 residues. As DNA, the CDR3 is TGCGCCACCGCCCCCAATCCGGGGGCGGTAGAGACCCAGTACTTC. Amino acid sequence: CATAPNPGAVETQYF.

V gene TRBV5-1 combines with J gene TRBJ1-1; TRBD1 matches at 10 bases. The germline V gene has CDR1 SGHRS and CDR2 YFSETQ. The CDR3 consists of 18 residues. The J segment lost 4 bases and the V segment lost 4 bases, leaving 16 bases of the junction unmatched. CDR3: CASSPLMWTGGFVTEAFF. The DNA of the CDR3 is TGCGCCAGCAGCCCCTTGATGTGGACAGGGGGGTTTGTCACTGAAGCTTTCTTT.

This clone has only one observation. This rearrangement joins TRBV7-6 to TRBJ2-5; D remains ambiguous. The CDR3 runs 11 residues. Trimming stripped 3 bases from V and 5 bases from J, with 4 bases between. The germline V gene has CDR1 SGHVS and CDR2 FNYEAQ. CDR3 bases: TGTGCCAGCAGCTTTTGGGAGACCCAGTACTTC. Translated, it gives CASSFWETQYF. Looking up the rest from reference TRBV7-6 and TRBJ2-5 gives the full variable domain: GAGVSQSPRYKVTKRGQDVALRCDPISGHVSLYWYRQALGQGPEFLTYFNYEAQQDKSGLPNDRFSAERPEGSISTLTIQRTEQRDSAMYRCASSFWETQYFGPGTRLLVL.

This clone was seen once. CDR3 bases: TGTGCCAGCAGTGAATATTGGGGAAAACTGTTTTTT. It codes for CASSEYWGKLFF. This sequence joins TRBV25-1 and TRBJ1-4; D unresolved. The CDR3 totals 12 residues. V was shortened by 0 bases and J by 10 bases, with 6 bases between the two germline ends. Germline lookup yields CDR1 MGHDK and CDR2 SYGVNS.

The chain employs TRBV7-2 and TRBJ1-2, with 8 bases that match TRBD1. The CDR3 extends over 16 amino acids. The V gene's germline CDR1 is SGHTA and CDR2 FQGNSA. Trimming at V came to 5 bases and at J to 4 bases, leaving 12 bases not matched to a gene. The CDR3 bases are TGTGCCAGCAGCGAAGGACAGGGAGGCGCCGGCTATGGCTACACCTTC. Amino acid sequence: CASSEGQGGAGYGYTF.

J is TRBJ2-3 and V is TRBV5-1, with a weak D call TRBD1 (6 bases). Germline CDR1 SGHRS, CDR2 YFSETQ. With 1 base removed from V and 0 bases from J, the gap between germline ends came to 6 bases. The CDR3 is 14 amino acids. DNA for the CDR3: TGCGCCAGCAGCTTGCAGGGGAGCACAGATACGCAGTATTTT. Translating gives CASSLQGSTDTQYF.

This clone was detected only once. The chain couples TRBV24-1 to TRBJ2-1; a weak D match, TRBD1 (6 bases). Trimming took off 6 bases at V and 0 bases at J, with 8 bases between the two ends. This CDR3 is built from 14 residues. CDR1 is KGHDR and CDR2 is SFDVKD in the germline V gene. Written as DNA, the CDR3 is TGTGCCACCAGTAAGGACAGCTCCTACAATGAGCAGTTCTTC. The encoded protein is CATSKDSSYNEQFF.

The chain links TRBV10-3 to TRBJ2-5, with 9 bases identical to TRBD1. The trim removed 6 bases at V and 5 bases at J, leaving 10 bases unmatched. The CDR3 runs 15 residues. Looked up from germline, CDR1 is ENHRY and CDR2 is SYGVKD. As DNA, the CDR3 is TGTGCCATCAGGGGACAGGGAAAATGGAGTGAGACCCAGTACTTC. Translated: CAIRGQGKWSETQYF.

The CDR3 nucleotides are TGTGCCACCAGCAGAGCTATCGTTGCAGGGATAAACCCCGAAGCTTTCTTT. Amino acid sequence: CATSRAIVAGINPEAFF. This chain joins TRBV15 and TRBJ1-1; tentatively, D is TRBD1 (5 bases). V was pared by 1 base and J by 8 bases, with 23 bases between. The V gene's germline CDR1 is LNHNV and CDR2 YYDKDF (reference sequence). The CDR3 is made up of 17 amino acids.

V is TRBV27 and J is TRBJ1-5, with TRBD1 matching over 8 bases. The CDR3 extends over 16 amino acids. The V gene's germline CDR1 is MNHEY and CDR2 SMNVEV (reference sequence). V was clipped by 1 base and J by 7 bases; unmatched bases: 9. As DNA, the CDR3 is TGTGCCAGCAGTTTATTGGGCAGGGGGCTACCCCAGCCCCAGCATTTT. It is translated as CASSLLGRGLPQPQHF.

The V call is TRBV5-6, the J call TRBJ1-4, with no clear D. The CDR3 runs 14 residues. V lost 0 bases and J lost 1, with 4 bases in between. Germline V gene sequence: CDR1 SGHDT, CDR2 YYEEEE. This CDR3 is CASSLDITNEKLFF. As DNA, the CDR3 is TGTGCCAGCAGCTTGGACATAACTAATGAAAAACTGTTTTTT.

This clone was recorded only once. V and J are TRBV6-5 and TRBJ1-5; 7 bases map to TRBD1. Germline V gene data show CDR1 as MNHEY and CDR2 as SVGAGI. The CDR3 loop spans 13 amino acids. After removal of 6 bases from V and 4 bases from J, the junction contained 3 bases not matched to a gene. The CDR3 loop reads CASSSQGNQPQHF. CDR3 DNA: TGTGCCAGCAGCTCACAGGGGAATCAGCCCCAGCATTTT.

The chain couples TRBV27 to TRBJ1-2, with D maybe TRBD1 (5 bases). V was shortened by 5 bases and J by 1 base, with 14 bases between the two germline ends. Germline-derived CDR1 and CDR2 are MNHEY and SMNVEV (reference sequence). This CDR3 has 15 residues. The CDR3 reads CASSPRTQNNYGYTF. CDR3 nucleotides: TGTGCCAGCAGTCCACGGACACAGAATAACTATGGCTACACCTTC.

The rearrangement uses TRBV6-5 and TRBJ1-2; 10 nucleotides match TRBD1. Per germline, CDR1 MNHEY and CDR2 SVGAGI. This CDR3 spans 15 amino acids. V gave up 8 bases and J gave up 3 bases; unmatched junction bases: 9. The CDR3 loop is CASVPRGTGDYGYTF. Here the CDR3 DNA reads TGTGCCAGCGTACCCAGGGGGACAGGGGACTATGGCTACACCTTC.

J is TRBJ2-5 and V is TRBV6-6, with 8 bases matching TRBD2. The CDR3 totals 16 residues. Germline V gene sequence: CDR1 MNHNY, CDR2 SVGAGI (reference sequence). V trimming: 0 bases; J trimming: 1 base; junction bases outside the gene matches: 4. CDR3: CASSYSAGGLQETQYF. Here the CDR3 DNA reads TGTGCCAGCAGTTACTCCGCGGGGGGCCTCCAAGAGACCCAGTACTTC.

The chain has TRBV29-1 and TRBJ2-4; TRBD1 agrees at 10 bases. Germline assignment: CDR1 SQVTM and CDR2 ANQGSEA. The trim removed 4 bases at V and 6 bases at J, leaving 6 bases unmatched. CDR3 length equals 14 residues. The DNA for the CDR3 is TGCAGCGTTGTGGGACAGGGGACGGTAAACATTCAGTACTTC. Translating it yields CSVVGQGTVNIQYF.

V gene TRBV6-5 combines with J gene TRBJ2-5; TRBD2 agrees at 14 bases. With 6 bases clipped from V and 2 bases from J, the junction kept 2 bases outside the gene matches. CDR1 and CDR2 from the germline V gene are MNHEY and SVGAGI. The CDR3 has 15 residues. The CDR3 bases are TGTGCCAGCAGGAGGACTAGCGGGGGGCAAGAGACCCAGTACTTC. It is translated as CASRRTSGGQETQYF.